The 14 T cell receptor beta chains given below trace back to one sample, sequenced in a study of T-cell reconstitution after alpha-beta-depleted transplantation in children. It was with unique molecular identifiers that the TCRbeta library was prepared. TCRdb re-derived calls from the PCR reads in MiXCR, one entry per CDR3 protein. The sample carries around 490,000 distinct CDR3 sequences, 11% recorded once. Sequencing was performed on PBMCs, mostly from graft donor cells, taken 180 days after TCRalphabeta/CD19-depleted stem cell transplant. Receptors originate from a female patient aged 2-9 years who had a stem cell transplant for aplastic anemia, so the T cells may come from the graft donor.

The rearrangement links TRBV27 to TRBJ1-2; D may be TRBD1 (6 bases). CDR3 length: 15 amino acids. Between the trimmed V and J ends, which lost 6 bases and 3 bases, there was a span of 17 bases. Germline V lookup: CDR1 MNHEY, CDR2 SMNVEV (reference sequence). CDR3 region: CASRGGAVGDYGYTF. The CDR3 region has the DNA TGTGCCAGCAGGGGGGGGGCAGTGGGGGACTATGGCTACACCTTC.

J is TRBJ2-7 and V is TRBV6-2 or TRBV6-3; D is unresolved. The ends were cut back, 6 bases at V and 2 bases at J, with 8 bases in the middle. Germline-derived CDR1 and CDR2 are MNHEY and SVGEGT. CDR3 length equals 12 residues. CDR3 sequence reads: CASSRITYEQYF. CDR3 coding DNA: TGTGCCAGCAGCCGCATAACCTACGAGCAGTACTTC.

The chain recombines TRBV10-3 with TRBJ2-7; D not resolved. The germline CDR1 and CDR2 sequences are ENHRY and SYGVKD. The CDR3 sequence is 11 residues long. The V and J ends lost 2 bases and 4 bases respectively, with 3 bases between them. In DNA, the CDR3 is TGTGCCATCAGTGAGAATTACGAGCAGTACGTC. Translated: CAISENYEQYV.

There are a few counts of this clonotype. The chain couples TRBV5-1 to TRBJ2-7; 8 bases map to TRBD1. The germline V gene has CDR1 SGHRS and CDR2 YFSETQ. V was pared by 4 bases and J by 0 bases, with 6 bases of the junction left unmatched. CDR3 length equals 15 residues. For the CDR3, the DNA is TGCGCCAGCAGCCCGCCGGGACAGGACTCCTACGAGCAGTACTTC. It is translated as CASSPPGQDSYEQYF.

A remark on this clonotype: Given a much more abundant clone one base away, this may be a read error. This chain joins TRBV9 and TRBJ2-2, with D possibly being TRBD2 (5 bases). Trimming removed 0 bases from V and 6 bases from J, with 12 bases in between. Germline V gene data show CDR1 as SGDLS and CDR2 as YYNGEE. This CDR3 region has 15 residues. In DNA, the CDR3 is TGTGCCAGCAGCGTAGCCCACATGGAGGCCGGGGAGCTGTTTTTT. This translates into CASSVAHMEAGELFF.

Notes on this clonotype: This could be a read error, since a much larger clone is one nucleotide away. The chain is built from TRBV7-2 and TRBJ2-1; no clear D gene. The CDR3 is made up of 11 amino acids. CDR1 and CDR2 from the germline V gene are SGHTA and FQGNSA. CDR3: CAISQEGEQFF. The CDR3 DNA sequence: TGTGCCATCAGCCAAGAAGGTGAGCAGTTCTTC.

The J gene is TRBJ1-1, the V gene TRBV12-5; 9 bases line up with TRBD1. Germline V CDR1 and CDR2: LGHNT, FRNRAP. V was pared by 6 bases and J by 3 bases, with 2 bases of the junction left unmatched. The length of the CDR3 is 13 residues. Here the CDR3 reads CASGQGADTEAFF. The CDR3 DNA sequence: TGTGCTAGTGGACAGGGGGCTGACACTGAAGCTTTCTTT.

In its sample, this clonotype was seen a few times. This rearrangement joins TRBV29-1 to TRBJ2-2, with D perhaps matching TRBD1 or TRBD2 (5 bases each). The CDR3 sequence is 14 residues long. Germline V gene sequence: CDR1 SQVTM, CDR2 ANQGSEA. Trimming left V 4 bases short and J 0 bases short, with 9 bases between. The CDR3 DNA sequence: TGCAGCGTTGTGGGACGGCCGAACACCGGGGAGCTGTTTTTT. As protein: CSVVGRPNTGELFF.

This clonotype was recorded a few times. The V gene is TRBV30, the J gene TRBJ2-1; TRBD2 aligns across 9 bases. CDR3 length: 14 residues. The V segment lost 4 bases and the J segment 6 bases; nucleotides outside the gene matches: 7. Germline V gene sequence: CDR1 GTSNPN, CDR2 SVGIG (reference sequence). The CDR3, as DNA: TGTGCCTGGACTGGCGGGAGGGCCGCCAATGAGCAGTTCTTC. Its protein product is CAWTGGRAANEQFF.

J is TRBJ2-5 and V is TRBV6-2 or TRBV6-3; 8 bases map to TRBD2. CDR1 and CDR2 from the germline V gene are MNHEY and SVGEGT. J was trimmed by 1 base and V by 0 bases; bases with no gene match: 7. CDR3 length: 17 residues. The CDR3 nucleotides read TGTGCCAGCAGTTACTCCTTAACTAGCGGCCCCCAAGAGACCCAGTACTTC. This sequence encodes CASSYSLTSGPQETQYF.

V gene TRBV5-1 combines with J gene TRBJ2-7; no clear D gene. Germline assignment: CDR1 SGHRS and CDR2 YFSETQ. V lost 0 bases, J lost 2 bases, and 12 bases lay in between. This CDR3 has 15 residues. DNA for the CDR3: TGCGCCAGCAGCTTGGGTAGCCCCTCAACCTACGAGCAGTACGTC. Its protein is CASSLGSPSTYEQYV.

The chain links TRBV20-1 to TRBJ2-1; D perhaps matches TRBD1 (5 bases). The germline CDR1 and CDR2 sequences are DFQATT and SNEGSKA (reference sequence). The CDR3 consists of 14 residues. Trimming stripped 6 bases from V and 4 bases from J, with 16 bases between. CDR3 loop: CSALDIRRYNEQFF. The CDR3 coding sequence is TGCAGTGCCCTGGACATTAGACGATACAATGAGCAGTTCTTC.

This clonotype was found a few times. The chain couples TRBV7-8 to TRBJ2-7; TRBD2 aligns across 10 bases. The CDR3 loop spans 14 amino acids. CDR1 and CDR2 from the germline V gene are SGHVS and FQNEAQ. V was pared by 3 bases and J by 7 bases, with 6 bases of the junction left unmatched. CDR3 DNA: TGTGCCAGCAGCTTTCTAGCGGGAGCGAGGGAGCAGTACGTC. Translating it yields CASSFLAGAREQYV.

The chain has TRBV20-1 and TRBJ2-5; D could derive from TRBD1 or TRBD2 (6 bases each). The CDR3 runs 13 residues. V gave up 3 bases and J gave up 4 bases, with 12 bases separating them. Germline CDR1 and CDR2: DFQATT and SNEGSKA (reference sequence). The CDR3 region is CSARGGHVETQYF. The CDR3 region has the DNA TGCAGTGCTAGGGGGGGACATGTAGAGACCCAGTACTTC.